Listed here are 31 T cell receptor beta chains from one sample, sequenced in a study of blood T cell repertoires in COVID-19. TCRdb's copy holds only in-frame clones and misses some; the assay was immunoSEQ multiplex PCR. The repertoire includes 150,000 to 200,000 clones, 80% to 90% of them detected once, and approximately 11% sits in the top ten. Sequencing was performed on peripheral blood. The receptors originated from a human donor in a cohort sampled during active COVID-19.

A few counts support this clone. The CDR3 here is CASSYSRTGGSYGYTF. Written as DNA, the CDR3 is TGTGCCAGCAGTTACTCGAGAACAGGGGGTAGCTATGGCTACACCTTC. The chain carries TRBV6-5 and TRBJ1-2, with 8 positions matching TRBD1. CDR1 MNHEY and CDR2 SVGAGI come from the germline V gene. J gave up 4 bases and V 0 bases, and 7 bases lay outside the gene matches. The CDR3 is 16 amino acids.

The chain employs TRBV25-1 and TRBJ2-7, with 9 bases identical to TRBD1. The germline CDR1 and CDR2 sequences are MGHDK and SYGVNS. The CDR3 contains 14 residues. The junction had 2 bases not matched to a gene; V was cut back by 5 bases and J by 0 bases. CDR3 DNA sequence: TGTGCCAGCAGTCTGGACAGGGGCTCCTACGAGCAGTACTTC. The encoded protein is CASSLDRGSYEQYF.

There are a few counts of this clone. This chain connects TRBV27 to TRBJ1-1; perhaps TRBD1 as D (6 bases). The V end lost 3 bases, the J end lost 1 base, and 9 bases lay between the germline ends. This CDR3 spans 14 amino acids. Germline values: CDR1 MNHEY, CDR2 SMNVEV (reference sequence). CDR3 sequence reads: CASSFQGRNTEAFF. Here the CDR3 DNA reads TGTGCCAGCAGTTTCCAGGGGAGGAACACTGAAGCTTTCTTT.

V usage is TRBV19 and J usage is TRBJ1-1; tentative D call: TRBD1 (6 bases). The ends were cut back, 5 bases at V and 4 bases at J, with 17 bases in the middle. From germline, CDR1 is LNHDA and CDR2 SQIVND (reference sequence). CDR3 length equals 15 residues. CDR3 nucleotide sequence: TGTGCCAGTAGTTCGATTCAGGGGCAAAGCACTGAAGCTTTCTTT. It is translated as CASSSIQGQSTEAFF.

The J gene is TRBJ2-2, the V gene TRBV5-8; 7 bases match TRBD2. Germline CDR1 is SGHTS and CDR2 is YDEGEE. The CDR3 is 16 residues long. Unmatched junction bases numbered 10, after V lost 4 bases and J lost 4 bases. CDR3 residues: CASSPGRDFRTGELFF. The CDR3 DNA is TGTGCCAGCAGCCCAGGGAGGGACTTTCGCACCGGGGAGCTGTTTTTT.

The chain has TRBV5-1 and TRBJ1-4; a possible D gene is TRBD1 (6 bases). Trimming left V 4 bases short and J 0 bases short, with 22 bases between. Germline values: CDR1 SGHRS, CDR2 YFSETQ. This CDR3 region has 19 residues. CDR3 nucleotide sequence: TGCGCCAGCAGCCGCGGCACCTCACAGGGAATGGCAACTAATGAAAAACTGTTTTTT. Translating gives CASSRGTSQGMATNEKLFF.

This clone came up a few times. The J gene is TRBJ1-2, the V gene TRBV27; TRBD1 might be the D (5 bases). The CDR3 is 11 residues long. Germline V gives CDR1 MNHEY, CDR2 SMNVEV (reference sequence). The CDR3, as DNA: TGTGTGACCAGGCAGGGCTATGGCTACACCTTC. As protein: CVTRQGYGYTF.

CDR3 sequence: CASSLELAGSYEQYF. CDR3 coding DNA: TGTGCCAGCAGCTTAGAACTAGCGGGGAGCTACGAGCAGTACTTC. The J gene is TRBJ2-7, the V gene TRBV7-2; 10 bases align to TRBD2. The CDR3 contains 15 residues. V lost 1 base, J lost 3 bases, and 3 bases stayed unmatched. Germline CDR1 is SGHTA and CDR2 is FQGNSA.

This rearrangement joins TRBV27 to TRBJ1-4; no reliable D call. There are 14 residues in the CDR3. V shed 2 bases and J shed 7 bases, with 11 bases lying between them. Germline loops: CDR1 MNHEY, CDR2 SMNVEV (reference sequence). CDR3 protein: CASSLKRRSEKLFF. The CDR3 DNA is TGTGCCAGCAGTTTAAAACGGCGGAGTGAAAAACTGTTTTTT. The full variable domain, with the rest looked up from reference TRBV27 and TRBJ1-4, is EAQVTQNPRYLITVTGKKLTVTCSQNMNHEYMSWYRQDPGLGLRQIYYSMNVEVTDKGDVPEGYKVSRKEKRNFPLILESPSPNQTSLYFCASSLKRRSEKLFFGSGTQLSVL.

The sample holds a few counts of this clone. The sample holds other DNA sequences that translate to the same CDR3. Here the CDR3 reads CASSISRGTEAFF. The CDR3 nucleotides read TGTGCCAGTAGTATCTCCAGGGGCACTGAAGCTTTCTTT. The V and J genes are TRBV19 and TRBJ1-1, with D tentatively TRBD1 (6 bases). Trimming pared 3 bases from V and 4 bases from J, leaving 9 bases between. The germline gives CDR1 LNHDA, CDR2 SQIVND (reference sequence). The CDR3 sequence is 13 residues long. The variable domain in full, completed from reference TRBV19 and TRBJ1-1, reads DGGITQSPKYLFRKEGQNVTLSCEQNLNHDAMYWYRQDPGQGLRLIYYSQIVNDFQKGDIAEGYSVSREKKESFPLTVTSAQKNPTAFYLCASSISRGTEAFFGQGTRLTVV.

The rearrangement links TRBV28 to TRBJ2-7; TRBD2 might be the D (6 bases). There are 17 residues in the CDR3. With 8 bases removed from V and 2 bases from J, the gap between germline ends came to 25 bases. Germline-derived CDR1 and CDR2 are MDHEN and SYDVKM. CDR3 sequence: CASSLEGISSFAYEQYF. Here the CDR3 DNA reads TGTGCCAGCTCCTTGGAGGGGATAAGCAGTTTTGCCTACGAGCAGTACTTC.

This chain uses TRBV6-6 with TRBJ2-1; 11 bases align to TRBD2. Germline CDR1 is MNHNY and CDR2 is SVGAGI (reference sequence). J lost 0 bases, V lost 5 bases, and 6 bases had no gene match. This CDR3 comprises 17 residues. The CDR3 protein is CASSPGTSGLSYNEQFF. CDR3 in DNA: TGTGCCAGCAGTCCCGGGACTAGCGGACTCTCCTACAATGAGCAGTTCTTC.

The chain has TRBV7-2 and TRBJ1-1; possible D gene TRBD1, 5 bases. There are 15 residues in the CDR3. The germline V and J ends were trimmed by 1 base and 10 bases, with 19 bases remaining between them. Germline CDR1 SGHTA, CDR2 FQGNSA. CDR3 bases: TGTGCCAGCAGCTTAGGCAGGTCAACCCTCGGGGGAGCTTTCTTT. This translates into CASSLGRSTLGGAFF.

In DNA form, the CDR3 reads TGTGCCAGCAGTTCCCATACCGGGACAGGGGGTCGGGGCTACACCTTC. Translated, it gives CASSSHTGTGGRGYTF. The J gene is TRBJ1-2, the V gene TRBV6-5, with 11 bases that match TRBD1. The CDR3 is 16 amino acids. V lost 4 bases to trimming and J lost 8 bases; unmatched junction nucleotides: 12. Germline-derived CDR1 and CDR2 are MNHEY and SVGAGI.

The V call is TRBV30, the J call TRBJ1-3; the D is unclear. The germline CDR1 and CDR2 sequences are GTSNPN and SVGIG (reference sequence). The CDR3 has 15 amino acids. V was shortened by 0 bases and J by 0 bases, with 9 bases between the two germline ends. For the CDR3, the DNA is TGTGCCTGGAGTGTACGGTCCTTCTCTGGAAACACCATATATTTT. This codes for CAWSVRSFSGNTIYF.

The chain employs TRBV27 and TRBJ2-7, with 8 bases matching TRBD1. The CDR3 spans 12 residues. V shed 7 bases, J shed 6 bases, and the junction held 5 bases outside the gene matches. CDR1 is MNHEY, CDR2 SMNVEV, per germline (reference sequence). This chain's CDR3 is CASIGQGLEQYF. CDR3 in DNA: TGTGCCAGCATCGGACAGGGTCTCGAGCAGTACTTC.

This clone was detected a few times. The chain has TRBV11-2 and TRBJ2-7; 8 bases are a match to TRBD1. CDR3 length: 15 amino acids. The trim removed 0 bases at V and 6 bases at J, leaving 7 bases unmatched. Germline V gene data show CDR1 as SGHAT and CDR2 as FQNNGV. The CDR3 protein is CASSLDRTGKSEQYF. CDR3 DNA: TGTGCCAGCAGCTTAGACCGGACAGGGAAAAGCGAGCAGTACTTC.

The chain couples TRBV12-3 or TRBV12-4 to TRBJ2-7, with D perhaps matching TRBD1 (5 bases). The length of the CDR3 is 12 residues. The germline V and J ends were trimmed by 6 bases and 3 bases, with 9 bases remaining between them. CDR3 protein: CASSPTDYEQYF. The DNA of the CDR3 is TGTGCCAGCAGCCCGACAGACTACGAGCAGTACTTC.

The chain combines TRBV7-9 with TRBJ2-7; no reliable D call. Germline V gene lookup returns CDR1 SEHNR and CDR2 FQNEAQ (reference sequence). This CDR3 comprises 12 residues. Trimming took 5 bases from V and 3 from J, leaving 8 bases between them. CDR3 in DNA: TGTGCCAGCAGCCGCGCGTTCTACGAGCAGTACTTC. It yields the protein CASSRAFYEQYF.

This clone was seen just once. The chain carries TRBV15 and TRBJ2-2; TRBD1 matches 9 bases. This CDR3 region has 16 residues. Germline V lookup: CDR1 LNHNV, CDR2 YYDKDF (reference sequence). With 5 bases clipped from V and 4 bases from J, the junction kept 8 bases outside the gene matches. The CDR3 loop is CATSGPGQGFTGELFF. As DNA, the CDR3 is TGTGCCACCAGCGGTCCGGGACAGGGTTTCACCGGGGAGCTGTTTTTT.

The chain couples TRBV6-2 or TRBV6-3 to TRBJ2-3; TRBD2 aligns across 10 bases. This CDR3 comprises 16 residues. The germline CDR1 and CDR2 sequences are MNHEY and SVGEGT. The J segment lost 4 bases and the V segment lost 0 bases, leaving 4 bases of the junction unmatched. The CDR3 here is CASSYSSGGLSDTQYF. The CDR3 DNA reads TGTGCCAGCAGTTACTCTAGCGGGGGGTTGTCAGATACGCAGTATTTT.

This clone was seen only a few times. The chain links TRBV5-8 to TRBJ1-6; 8 nucleotides agree with TRBD1. Germline CDR1 SGHTS, CDR2 YDEGEE. V was pared by 4 bases and J by 10 bases, with 7 bases of the junction left unmatched. The length of the CDR3 is 14 residues. The CDR3 is CASSAGQADSPLHF. The CDR3 region has the DNA TGTGCCAGCAGCGCGGGACAGGCGGACTCACCCCTCCACTTT.

This rearrangement joins TRBV4-3 to TRBJ2-7; D may be TRBD2 (5 bases). The length of the CDR3 is 15 residues. Germline-derived CDR1 and CDR2 are LGHNA and YSLEER. The V end was cut by 0 bases, the J end by 2 bases, with 11 bases between. The CDR3 DNA is TGCGCCAGCAGCCAAGAGGAGAGCGGAACCTACGAGCAGTACTTC. This sequence encodes CASSQEESGTYEQYF.

The chain is built from TRBV24-1 and TRBJ2-1; 12 nucleotides agree with TRBD1. Germline lookup yields CDR1 KGHDR and CDR2 SFDVKD. CDR3 size: 18 residues. Losses at the gene ends were 10 bases for V and 1 base for J; bases not matched to a gene: 13. In nucleotides, the CDR3 is TGTGCCACGTCCGGTAGGGACAGGGGGCGCGGGTCCTACAATGAGCAGTTCTTC. Protein: CATSGRDRGRGSYNEQFF.

This clone was counted a few times. The genes are TRBV28 and TRBJ2-7, with 8 bases aligning to TRBD1. CDR1 is MDHEN and CDR2 is SYDVKM in the germline V gene. V shed 4 bases, J shed 5 bases, and the junction held 16 bases outside the gene matches. This CDR3 spans 17 amino acids. CDR3 coding DNA: TGTGCCAGCAGTTCATCCAGGGGGCTTGGATCTTTCGACGAGCAGTACTTC. It encodes CASSSSRGLGSFDEQYF.

The chain combines TRBV19 with TRBJ1-5; D unclear. The CDR3 runs 15 residues. Trimming took 5 bases from V and 0 from J, leaving 11 bases between them. CDR1 LNHDA and CDR2 SQIVND come from the germline V gene (reference sequence). CDR3 amino acids: CASSASLASNQPQHF. The DNA of the CDR3 is TGTGCCAGTAGTGCTTCTTTGGCTAGCAATCAGCCCCAGCATTTT.

This chain joins TRBV7-2 and TRBJ2-7; a weak D match, TRBD2 (6 bases). V was shortened by 0 bases and J by 3 bases, with 9 bases between the two germline ends. Germline lookup yields CDR1 SGHTA and CDR2 FQGNSA. The CDR3 runs 14 residues. CDR3 amino acids: CASSLAGDFYEQYF. CDR3 bases: TGTGCCAGCAGCTTAGCGGGGGACTTCTACGAGCAGTACTTC.

Comment on this clone: This sample also contains other DNA sequences that code for the same CDR3. J is TRBJ1-6 and V is TRBV28; TRBD1 matches 10 bases. CDR3 length: 15 residues. CDR1 MDHEN and CDR2 SYDVKM come from the germline V gene. The ends lost 3 bases at V and 10 bases at J; junction bases unmatched: 6. The CDR3 spells CASSLGGQGVSPLHF. The CDR3 region has the DNA TGTGCCAGCAGTTTGGGAGGACAGGGGGTCTCACCCCTCCACTTT.

The CDR3 DNA sequence: TGTGCCACCAGCAGAGTCAGAGGAGCTAATGAAAAACTGTTTTTT. As protein: CATSRVRGANEKLFF. V usage is TRBV15 and J usage is TRBJ1-4, with unresolved D. Germline V gives CDR1 LNHNV, CDR2 YYDKDF (reference sequence). This CDR3 spans 15 amino acids. V was cut by 1 base and J by 3 bases, with 9 bases left in between. Supplemented by reference TRBV15 and TRBJ1-4, the full variable domain reads DAMVIQNPRYQVTQFGKPVTLSCSQTLNHNVMYWYQQKSSQAPKLLFHYYDKDFNNEADTPDNFQSRRPNTSFCFLDIRSPGLGDTAMYLCATSRVRGANEKLFFGSGTQLSVL.

The chain joins TRBV6-2 or TRBV6-3 to TRBJ2-4; TRBD1 matches at 8 bases. The CDR3 runs 15 residues. V shed 2 bases and J 8 bases; nucleotides not matched to a gene: 8. The germline CDR1 and CDR2 sequences are MNHEY and SVGEGT. CDR3: CASSYKVHRGDIQYF. CDR3 in DNA: TGTGCCAGCAGTTACAAGGTACACAGGGGGGACATTCAGTACTTC.

This clone has just one count. The J gene is TRBJ2-5, the V gene TRBV3-1 (or the pseudogene TRBV3-2), with D possibly being TRBD2 (6 bases). V gave up 2 bases and J gave up 1 base, with 17 bases separating them. Germline V gene sequence: CDR1 LGHDT, CDR2 YNNKEL (reference sequence). This CDR3 contains 17 residues. The CDR3 sequence is CASSQIVGERAQETQYF. CDR3 DNA: TGTGCCAGCAGCCAAATCGTCGGGGAGCGGGCCCAAGAGACCCAGTACTTC.